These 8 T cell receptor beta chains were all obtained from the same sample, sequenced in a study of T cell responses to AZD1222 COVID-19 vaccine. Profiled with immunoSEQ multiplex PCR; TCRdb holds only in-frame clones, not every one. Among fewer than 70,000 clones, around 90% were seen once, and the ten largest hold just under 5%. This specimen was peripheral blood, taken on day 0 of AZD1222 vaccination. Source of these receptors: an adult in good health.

Here the CDR3 DNA reads TGTGCCAGCAGCCTCACAGGTTCCGGGCCCCAGCATTTT. Translation gives CASSLTGSGPQHF. The chain is built from TRBV7-9 and TRBJ1-5; weak D call: TRBD1 (5 bases). V gave up 5 bases and J gave up 9 bases, with 14 bases separating them. Germline values: CDR1 SEHNR, CDR2 FQNEAQ (reference sequence). The CDR3 is 13 residues long.

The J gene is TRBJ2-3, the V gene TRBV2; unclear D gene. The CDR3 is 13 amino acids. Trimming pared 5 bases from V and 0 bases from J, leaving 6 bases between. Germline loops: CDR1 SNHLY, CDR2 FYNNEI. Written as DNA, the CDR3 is TGTGCCAGCAGTACGGACAGCACAGATACGCAGTATTTT. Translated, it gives CASSTDSTDTQYF.

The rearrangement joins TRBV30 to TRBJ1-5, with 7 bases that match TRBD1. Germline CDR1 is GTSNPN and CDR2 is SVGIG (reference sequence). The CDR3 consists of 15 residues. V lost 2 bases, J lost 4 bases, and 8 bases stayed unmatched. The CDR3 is CAWSPDRVGNQPQHF. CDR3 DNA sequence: TGTGCCTGGAGTCCAGACAGGGTCGGTAATCAGCCCCAGCATTTT.

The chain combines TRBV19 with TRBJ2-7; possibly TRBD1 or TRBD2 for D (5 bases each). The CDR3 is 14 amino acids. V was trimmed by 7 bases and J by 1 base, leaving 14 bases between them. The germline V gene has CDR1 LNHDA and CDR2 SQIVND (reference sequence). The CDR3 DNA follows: TGTGCCAGTACAGCCGGGACCGCTTCCTACGAGCAGTACTTC. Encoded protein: CASTAGTASYEQYF.

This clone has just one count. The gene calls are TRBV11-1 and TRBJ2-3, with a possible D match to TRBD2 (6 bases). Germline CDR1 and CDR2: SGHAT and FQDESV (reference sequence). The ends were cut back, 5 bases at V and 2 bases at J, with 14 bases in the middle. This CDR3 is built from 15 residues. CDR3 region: CASSPLGGLTDTQYF. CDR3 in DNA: TGTGCCAGCAGCCCCCTGGGGGGACTCACAGATACGCAGTATTTT.

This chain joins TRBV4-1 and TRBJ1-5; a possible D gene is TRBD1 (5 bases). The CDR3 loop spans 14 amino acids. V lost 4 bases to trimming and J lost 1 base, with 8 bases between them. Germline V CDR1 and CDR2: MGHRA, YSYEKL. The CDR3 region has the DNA TGCGCCAGCAGCCTCCGGGACAGCAATCAGCCCCAGCATTTT. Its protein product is CASSLRDSNQPQHF.

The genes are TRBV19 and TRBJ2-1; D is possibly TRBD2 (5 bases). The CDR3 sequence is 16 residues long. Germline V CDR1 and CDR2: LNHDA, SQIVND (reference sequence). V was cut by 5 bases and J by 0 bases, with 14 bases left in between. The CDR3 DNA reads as TGTGCCAGTAGTTCTTTGACTGGGAGCTCCTACAATGAGCAGTTCTTC. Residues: CASSSLTGSSYNEQFF.

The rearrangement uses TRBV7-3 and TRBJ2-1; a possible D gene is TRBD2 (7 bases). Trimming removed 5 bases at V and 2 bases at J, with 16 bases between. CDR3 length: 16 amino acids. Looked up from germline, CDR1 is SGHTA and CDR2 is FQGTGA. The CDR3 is CASSLRGASTYNEQFF. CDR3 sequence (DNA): TGTGCCAGCAGCCTACGGGGGGCCTCCACCTACAATGAGCAGTTCTTC.